This TCR beta chain was observed in a study of early T cells in non-severe SARS-CoV-2 infection. This clonotype has a count of ten or more. Using its own MiXCR run on the 5' RACE reads, TCRdb lists one record per CDR3 protein. The table has some 57,000 distinct CDR3 sequences, about 5.6% seen once. Germline CDR1 and CDR2: MNHNS and SASEGT. CDR3 length: 16 residues. J gave up 5 bases and V 7 bases, and 10 bases lay outside the gene matches. The TCR sequence derives from an adult who was a healthcare worker with PCR-confirmed SARS-CoV-2 infection or an uninfected control (not recorded which). The sequenced sample consisted of whole blood. The chain couples TRBV6-1 to TRBJ2-2, with 10 bases aligning to TRBD2. The CDR3 bases are TGTGCCAGCACAGGACTAAGCGGGAGGGTGACCGGGGAGCTGTTTTTT. Translation: CASTGLSGRVTGELFF.